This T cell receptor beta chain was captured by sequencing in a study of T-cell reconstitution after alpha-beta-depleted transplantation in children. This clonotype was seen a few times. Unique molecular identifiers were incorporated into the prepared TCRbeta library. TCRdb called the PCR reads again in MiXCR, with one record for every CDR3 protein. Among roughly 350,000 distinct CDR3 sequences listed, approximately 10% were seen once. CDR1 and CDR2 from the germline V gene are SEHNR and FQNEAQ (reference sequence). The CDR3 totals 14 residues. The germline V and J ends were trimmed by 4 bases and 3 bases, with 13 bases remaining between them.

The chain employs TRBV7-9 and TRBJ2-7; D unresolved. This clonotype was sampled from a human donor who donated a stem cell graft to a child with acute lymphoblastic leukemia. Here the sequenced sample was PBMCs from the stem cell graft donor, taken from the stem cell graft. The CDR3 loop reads CASSSTAANYEQYF. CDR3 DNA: TGTGCCAGCAGCTCGACCGCGGCAAACTACGAGCAGTACTTC.